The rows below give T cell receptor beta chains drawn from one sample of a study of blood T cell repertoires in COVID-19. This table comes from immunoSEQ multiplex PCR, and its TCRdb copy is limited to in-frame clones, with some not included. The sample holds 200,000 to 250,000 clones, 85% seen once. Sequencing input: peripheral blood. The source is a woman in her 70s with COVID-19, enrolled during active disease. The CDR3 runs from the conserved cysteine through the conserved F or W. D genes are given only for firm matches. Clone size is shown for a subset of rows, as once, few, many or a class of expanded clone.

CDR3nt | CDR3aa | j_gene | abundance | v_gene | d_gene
TGTGCCAGCAGTCCGACGGACCCAGGGGGCTACACCTTC | CASSPTDPGGYTF | TRBJ1-2 | NA | TRBV6-2/TRBV6-3 | NA
TGTGCCAGCCAACAGGGGGCGAACACTGAAGCTTTCTTT | CASQQGANTEAFF | TRBJ1-1 | NA | TRBV7-9 | TRBD1
TGTGCCAGCAGCTCCCCGGACAGCTTTAACTATGGCTACACCTTC | CASSSPDSFNYGYTF | TRBJ1-2 | NA | TRBV5-5 | NA
TGTGCCAGTAGTATTCTATCCGACTCTGGAAACACCATATATTTT | CASSILSDSGNTIYF | TRBJ1-3 | NA | TRBV19 | NA
TGTGCCAGCAGTCCCTCTAGCGGGGGGGCGAACACCGGGGAGCTGTTTTTT | CASSPSSGGANTGELFF | TRBJ2-2 | NA | TRBV6-6 | TRBD2
TGCGCCAGCAGCCCGGGAGTGGCAGGCACAGATACGCAGTATTTT | CASSPGVAGTDTQYF | TRBJ2-3 | NA | TRBV5-1 | NA
TGTGCCACCAGCAGAGATTGGGCAACTGAAGCTTTCTTT | CATSRDWATEAFF | TRBJ1-1 | few | TRBV15 | NA
TGTGCCAGCTCACCACAGCAACAGGGGGCAACTGATCCTGAAGCTTTCTTT | CASSPQQQGATDPEAFF | TRBJ1-1 | NA | TRBV18 | TRBD1
TGTGCCAGCAGCTTAGTAGGGGGCCGATGGGCAGAGGGCTACACCTTC | CASSLVGGRWAEGYTF | TRBJ1-2 | NA | TRBV11-2 | TRBD1
TGTGCCAGCAGCCCCGACAGGGTAGGAAGCGAGACCCAGTACTTC | CASSPDRVGSETQYF | TRBJ2-5 | NA | TRBV7-2 | TRBD1
TGTGCCAGCAGCGTAATAGAGGGGAGGGGTGAAGCTTTCTTT | CASSVIEGRGEAFF | TRBJ1-1 | NA | TRBV9 | NA
TGCAGCGCACAGGGCGCAGCGGCTGGAAACACCATATATTTT | CSAQGAAAGNTIYF | TRBJ1-3 | few | TRBV29-1 | NA
TGTGCCACCAGCGTACAGGGGAGCGAGCAGCCCCAGCATTTT | CATSVQGSEQPQHF | TRBJ1-5 | NA | TRBV24-1 | TRBD1
TGCAGCGTGGCGGACAGTCACACTGAAGCTTTCTTT | CSVADSHTEAFF | TRBJ1-1 | once | TRBV29-1 | NA
TGTGCCGGGCGGCGGGGACTAGCGGACCAAGAGACCCAGTACTTC | CAGRRGLADQETQYF | TRBJ2-5 | NA | TRBV18 | TRBD2
TGTGCCAGCAGCCCCCTGATGGGGAGCGAGGCCCGCTTC | CASSPLMGSEARF | TRBJ2-7 | NA | TRBV6-5 | NA
TGTGCCAGCAGCTTGGTCGGCCAGGGTCGCACTAATGAAAAACTGTTTTTT | CASSLVGQGRTNEKLFF | TRBJ1-4 | NA | TRBV5-5 | NA
TGTGCCTGGAGTGAAGGTAGTGACTACTCCTATGGCTACACCTTC | CAWSEGSDYSYGYTF | TRBJ1-2 | few | TRBV30 | NA
TGCGCCAGCAGCTTGGAACAGGGGAGTAGGTATGGCTACACCTTC | CASSLEQGSRYGYTF | TRBJ1-2 | NA | TRBV5-1 | TRBD1